What follows are 13 T cell receptor beta chains derived from one specimen sequenced in a study of blood T cell repertoires in COVID-19. TCRdb keeps only in-frame clones here, not all; method: immunoSEQ multiplex PCR. The sample records about 120,000 clones, 87% being singletons. The sample comprised peripheral blood. Receptors were obtained from a human donor in a cohort sampled during active COVID-19.

The V and J genes are TRBV6-1 and TRBJ1-5; D not resolved. V was trimmed by 3 bases and J by 6 bases, leaving 12 bases between them. The CDR3 length is 14 residues. From germline, CDR1 is MNHNS and CDR2 SASEGT. Here the CDR3 DNA reads TGTGCCAGCAGTGAGGTCACAGACGGTCAGCCCCAGCATTTT. Protein product: CASSEVTDGQPQHF.

This clone has just one count. CDR3 amino acids: CASSQAQIANYGYTF. DNA for the CDR3: TGTGCCAGCAGCCAAGCCCAGATTGCTAACTATGGCTACACCTTC. The chain couples TRBV3-1 (or the pseudogene TRBV3-2) to TRBJ1-2, with unresolved D. CDR1 is LGHDT and CDR2 is YNNKEL in the germline V gene (reference sequence). The CDR3 has 15 residues. V shed 1 base and J shed 0 bases, with 9 bases lying between them.

This chain joins TRBV20-1 and TRBJ2-7, with 10 bases identical to TRBD1. There are 18 residues in the CDR3. Germline V lookup: CDR1 DFQATT, CDR2 SNEGSKA (reference sequence). With 3 bases clipped from V and 5 bases from J, the junction kept 19 bases outside the gene matches. The CDR3 nucleotides are TGCAGTGCTAGTATTCGAGGTAGGGGACAGGGGTTTTGGAACGAGCAGTACTTC. Translating gives CSASIRGRGQGFWNEQYF.

The CDR3 region has the DNA TGTGCCAGCAGCAAAGAGGCAGGGGAGTCCTACAATGAGCAGTTCTTC. Its protein is CASSKEAGESYNEQFF. The V gene is TRBV21-1, the J gene TRBJ2-1; no DNA check was done on the table's D call, TRBD1. TRBV21-1 is annotated as a pseudogene. The CDR3 has 16 amino acids.

The chain employs TRBV25-1 and TRBJ1-1, with a possible D match to TRBD1 (6 bases). Germline CDR1 reads MGHDK; CDR2 reads SYGVNS. Trimming removed 5 bases at V and 4 bases at J, with 11 bases between. The CDR3 is 13 residues long. CDR3 sequence: CASSFTGSTEAFF. The CDR3 region has the DNA TGTGCCAGCAGTTTTACAGGGAGCACTGAAGCTTTCTTT.

This rearrangement joins TRBV30 to TRBJ1-2; TRBD1 matches 7 bases. Germline loops: CDR1 GTSNPN, CDR2 SVGIG (reference sequence). This CDR3 contains 14 residues. The trim removed 0 bases at V and 7 bases at J, leaving 8 bases unmatched. The DNA of the CDR3 is TGTGCCTGGAGTGTAGGGGGCCGGAGGTCTGGCTACACCTTC. It encodes CAWSVGGRRSGYTF.

This clone was detected once. The J gene is TRBJ1-1, the V gene TRBV6-5; unclear D gene. V was cut by 6 bases and J by 0 bases, with 5 bases left in between. The germline CDR1 and CDR2 sequences are MNHEY and SVGAGI. The CDR3 spans 12 residues. The CDR3 coding sequence is TGTGCCAGCAGGAGATTGAACACTGAAGCTTTCTTT. Amino acids: CASRRLNTEAFF.

The chain recombines TRBV7-8 with TRBJ2-5; a weak D match, TRBD2 (5 bases). This CDR3 is built from 17 residues. CDR1 SGHVS and CDR2 FQNEAQ come from the germline V gene. The germline V and J ends were trimmed by 5 bases and 7 bases, with 26 bases remaining between them. DNA of the CDR3: TGTGCCAGCAGCGAAGTGCTGGCGCCCCCAGGTGCGGGGACCCAGTACTTC. Amino acid sequence: CASSEVLAPPGAGTQYF.

This clone has just a few counts. The V call is TRBV10-1, the J call TRBJ2-1; 7 positions match TRBD2. CDR1 and CDR2 from the germline V gene are WNHNN and SYGVQD (reference sequence). The CDR3 is 13 residues long. V was clipped by 8 bases and J by 0 bases; unmatched bases: 1. The CDR3 reads CASGGGSYNEQFF. The CDR3, as DNA: TGCGCCAGCGGGGGGGGCTCCTACAATGAGCAGTTCTTC.

This clone was seen a handful of times. The V call is TRBV3-1 (or the pseudogene TRBV3-2), the J call TRBJ1-2; no clear D gene. Germline values: CDR1 LGHDT, CDR2 YNNKEL (reference sequence). The germline V and J ends were trimmed by 1 base and 1 base, with 22 bases remaining between them. The CDR3 loop spans 19 amino acids. The CDR3 loop reads CASSQALFQRQRSNYGYTF. CDR3 sequence (DNA): TGTGCCAGCAGCCAAGCACTCTTTCAGAGGCAACGAAGTAACTATGGCTACACCTTC.

This chain connects TRBV5-4 to TRBJ1-1, with 9 nucleotides matching TRBD1. The CDR3 is 13 residues long. The germline CDR1 and CDR2 sequences are SGHNT and YYREEE (reference sequence). The trim removed 5 bases at V and 5 bases at J, leaving 4 bases unmatched. In DNA, the CDR3 is TGTGCCAGCAGGCCCGGGACAGGGACTGAAGCTTTCTTT. Protein sequence: CASRPGTGTEAFF.

V is TRBV9 and J is TRBJ2-1; TRBD2 matches 11 bases. Trimming at V came to 0 bases and at J to 3 bases, leaving 2 bases not matched to a gene. Looked up from germline, CDR1 is SGDLS and CDR2 is YYNGEE. This CDR3 has 16 residues. The chain's CDR3 is CASSVETSGVYNEQFF. Here the CDR3 DNA reads TGTGCCAGCAGCGTAGAGACTAGCGGGGTCTACAATGAGCAGTTCTTC.

This sequence joins TRBV9 and TRBJ2-1, with 12 bases fitting TRBD1. CDR3 length: 15 amino acids. With 4 bases clipped from V and 8 bases from J, the junction kept 7 bases outside the gene matches. Germline V gene lookup returns CDR1 SGDLS and CDR2 YYNGEE. CDR3 region: CASSLKGQGAYEQFF. The CDR3 DNA follows: TGTGCCAGCAGCCTAAAGGGACAGGGGGCTTATGAGCAGTTCTTC.